The clone carrying this TCR beta chain was observed once. Its target is not known. The data stem from a study of T cell responses to AZD1222 COVID-19 vaccine. General observations from the study: The number of AZD1222 recipients seropositive at baseline was only five to seven. Clonal diversity may have been underestimated in mostly white British donors. Dominant at 160-218 and 743-854, vaccine-associated CD4 TCRs also spanned spike. Within unmutated variant regions lay the reported targets of nearly half of spike-specific TCRs.

Measured with immunoSEQ multiplex PCR; TCRdb has only the in-frame clones, and not every one. Of about 140,000 clones in the sample, approximately 86% are singletons; the top ten hold under 7%. V dropped 0 bases and J dropped 3; count of bases not matched to a gene: 2. Germline V gives CDR1 SGHRS, CDR2 YFSETQ. CDR3 length: 14 amino acids. This material consisted of peripheral blood, taken 28 days after the second dose of the MenACWY control vaccine. This TCR came from an adult who received the MenACWY meningococcal vaccine as a control. This sequence joins TRBV5-1 and TRBJ1-2, with TRBD1 identical over 7 bases. The CDR3 is CASSLEGGYYGYTF. For the CDR3, the DNA is TGCGCCAGCAGCTTGGAAGGGGGCTACTATGGCTACACCTTC.